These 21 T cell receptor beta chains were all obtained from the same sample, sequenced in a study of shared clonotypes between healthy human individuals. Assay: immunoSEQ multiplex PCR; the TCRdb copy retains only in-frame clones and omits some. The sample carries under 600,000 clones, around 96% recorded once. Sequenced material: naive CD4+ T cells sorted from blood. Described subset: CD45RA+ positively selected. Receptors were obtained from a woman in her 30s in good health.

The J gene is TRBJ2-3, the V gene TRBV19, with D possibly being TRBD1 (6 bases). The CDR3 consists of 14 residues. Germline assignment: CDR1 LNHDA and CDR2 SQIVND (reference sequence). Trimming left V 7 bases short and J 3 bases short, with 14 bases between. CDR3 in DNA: TGTGCCAGTAACCACAGGGCCCATACAGATACGCAGTATTTT. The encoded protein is CASNHRAHTDTQYF.

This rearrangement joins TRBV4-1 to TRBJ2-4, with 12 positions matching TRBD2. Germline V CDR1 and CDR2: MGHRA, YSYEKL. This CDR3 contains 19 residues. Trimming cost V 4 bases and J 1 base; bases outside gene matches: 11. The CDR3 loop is CASSLSPLAGGVAKNIQYF. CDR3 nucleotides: TGCGCCAGCAGCCTTAGCCCTCTAGCGGGAGGGGTGGCCAAAAACATTCAGTACTTC.

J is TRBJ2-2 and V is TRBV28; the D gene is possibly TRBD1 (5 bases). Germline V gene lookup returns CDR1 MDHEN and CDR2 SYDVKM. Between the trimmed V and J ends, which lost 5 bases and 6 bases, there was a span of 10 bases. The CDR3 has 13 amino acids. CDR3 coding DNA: TGTGCCAGCAGTCCCAGGGCCCCCGGGGAGCTGTTTTTT. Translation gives CASSPRAPGELFF.

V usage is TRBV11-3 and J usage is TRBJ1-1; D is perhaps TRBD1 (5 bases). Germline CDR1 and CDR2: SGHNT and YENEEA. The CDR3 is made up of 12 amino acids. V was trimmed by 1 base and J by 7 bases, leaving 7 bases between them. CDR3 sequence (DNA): TGTGCCAGCAGCTTAGGGGGGGGTGAAGCTTTCTTT. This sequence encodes CASSLGGGEAFF.

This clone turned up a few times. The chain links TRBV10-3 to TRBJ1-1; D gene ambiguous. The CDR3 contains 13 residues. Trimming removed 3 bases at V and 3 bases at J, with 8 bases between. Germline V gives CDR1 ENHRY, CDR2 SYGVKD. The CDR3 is CAISDGLHTEAFF. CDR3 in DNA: TGTGCCATCAGTGATGGACTCCACACTGAAGCTTTCTTT.

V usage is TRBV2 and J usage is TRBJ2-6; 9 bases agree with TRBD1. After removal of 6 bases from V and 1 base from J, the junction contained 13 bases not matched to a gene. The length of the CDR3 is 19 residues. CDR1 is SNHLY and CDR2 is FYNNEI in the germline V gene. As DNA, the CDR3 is TGTGCCAGCAGCAGGGGACAGGGAGTTTTGAAGTCTGGGGCCAACGTCCTGACTTTC. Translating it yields CASSRGQGVLKSGANVLTF.

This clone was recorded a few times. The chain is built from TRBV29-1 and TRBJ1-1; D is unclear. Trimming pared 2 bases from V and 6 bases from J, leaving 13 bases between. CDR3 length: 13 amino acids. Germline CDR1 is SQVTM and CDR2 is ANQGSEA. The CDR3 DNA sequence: TGCAGCGTTGAACGCACAGAAAACGCTGAAGCTTTCTTT. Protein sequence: CSVERTENAEAFF.

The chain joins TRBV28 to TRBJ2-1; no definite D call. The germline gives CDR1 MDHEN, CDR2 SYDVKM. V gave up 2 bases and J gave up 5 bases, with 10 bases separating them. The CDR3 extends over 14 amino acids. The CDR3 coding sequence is TGTGCCAGCAGTTTACTGAGACTCCACAATGAGCAGTTCTTC. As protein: CASSLLRLHNEQFF.

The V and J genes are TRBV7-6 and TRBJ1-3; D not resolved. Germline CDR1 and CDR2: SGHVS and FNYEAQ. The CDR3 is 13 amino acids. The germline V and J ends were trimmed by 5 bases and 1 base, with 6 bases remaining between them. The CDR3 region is CASSAQSGNTIYF. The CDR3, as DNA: TGTGCCAGCAGCGCCCAATCTGGAAACACCATATATTTT.

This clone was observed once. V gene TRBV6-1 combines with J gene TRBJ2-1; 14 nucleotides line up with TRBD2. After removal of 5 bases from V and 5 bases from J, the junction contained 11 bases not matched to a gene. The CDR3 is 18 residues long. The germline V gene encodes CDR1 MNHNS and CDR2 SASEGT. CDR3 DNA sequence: TGTGCCAGCAGTAAAGGGACTAGCGGGAGTAATGGTGACAATGAGCAGTTCTTC. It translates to CASSKGTSGSNGDNEQFF.

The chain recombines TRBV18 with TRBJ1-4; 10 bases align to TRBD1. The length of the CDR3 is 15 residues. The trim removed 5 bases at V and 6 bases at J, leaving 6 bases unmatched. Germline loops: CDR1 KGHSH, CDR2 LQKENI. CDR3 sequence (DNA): TGTGCCAGCTCAGAAGAAGACAGGGGGCATGAAAAACTGTTTTTT. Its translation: CASSEEDRGHEKLFF. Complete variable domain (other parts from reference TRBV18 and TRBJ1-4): NAGVMQNPRHLVRRRGQEARLRCSPMKGHSHVYWYRQLPEEGLKFMVYLQKENIIDESGMPKERFSAEFPKEGPSILRIQQVVRGDSAAYFCASSEEDRGHEKLFFGSGTQLSVL.

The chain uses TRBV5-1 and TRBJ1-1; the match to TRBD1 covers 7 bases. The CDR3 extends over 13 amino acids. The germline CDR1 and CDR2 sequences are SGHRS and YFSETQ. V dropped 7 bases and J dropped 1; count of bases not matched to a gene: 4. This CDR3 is CASQGGSNTEAFF. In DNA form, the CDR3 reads TGCGCCAGCCAGGGGGGCTCGAACACTGAAGCTTTCTTT. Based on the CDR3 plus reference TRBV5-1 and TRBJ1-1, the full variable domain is KAGVTQTPRYLIKTRGQQVTLSCSPISGHRSVSWYQQTPGQGLQFLFEYFSETQRNKGNFPGRFSGRQFSNSRSEMNVSTLELGDSALYLCASQGGSNTEAFFGQGTRLTVV.

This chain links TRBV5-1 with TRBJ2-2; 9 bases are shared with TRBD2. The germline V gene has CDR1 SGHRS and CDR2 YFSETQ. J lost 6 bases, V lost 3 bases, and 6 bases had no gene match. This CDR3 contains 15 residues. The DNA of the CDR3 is TGCGCCAGCAGCTCCCGGACTAGCGTTCCCGGGGAGCTGTTTTTT. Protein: CASSSRTSVPGELFF.

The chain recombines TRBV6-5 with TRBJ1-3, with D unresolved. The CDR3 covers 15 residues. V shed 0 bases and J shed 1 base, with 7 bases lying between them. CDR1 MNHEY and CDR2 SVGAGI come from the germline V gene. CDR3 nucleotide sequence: TGTGCCAGCAGTTACTCTACAAATTCTGGAAACACCATATATTTT. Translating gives CASSYSTNSGNTIYF.

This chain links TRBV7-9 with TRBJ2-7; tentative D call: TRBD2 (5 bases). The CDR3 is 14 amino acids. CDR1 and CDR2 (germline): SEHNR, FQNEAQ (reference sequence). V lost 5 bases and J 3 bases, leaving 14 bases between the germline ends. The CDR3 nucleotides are TGTGCCAGCAGCCGGTCGACGGGGTTCTACGAGCAGTACTTC. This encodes CASSRSTGFYEQYF.

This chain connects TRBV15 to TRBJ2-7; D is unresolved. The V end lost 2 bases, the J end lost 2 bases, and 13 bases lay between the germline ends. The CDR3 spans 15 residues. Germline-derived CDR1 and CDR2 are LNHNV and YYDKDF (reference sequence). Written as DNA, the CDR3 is TGTGCCACCAGCAGATATGACTTACTCACCTACGAGCAGTACTTC. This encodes CATSRYDLLTYEQYF.

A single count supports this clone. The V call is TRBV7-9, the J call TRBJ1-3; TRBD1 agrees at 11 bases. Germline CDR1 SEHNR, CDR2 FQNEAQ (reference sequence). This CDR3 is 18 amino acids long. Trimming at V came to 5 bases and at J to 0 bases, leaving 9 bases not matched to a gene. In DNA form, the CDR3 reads TGTGCCAGCAGCCGGGACAGGGGGAACCCAATCTCTGGAAACACCATATATTTT. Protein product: CASSRDRGNPISGNTIYF.

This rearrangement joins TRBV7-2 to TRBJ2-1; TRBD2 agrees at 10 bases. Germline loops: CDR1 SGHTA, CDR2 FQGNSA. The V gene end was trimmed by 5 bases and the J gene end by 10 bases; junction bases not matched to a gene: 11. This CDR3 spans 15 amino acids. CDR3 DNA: TGTGCCAGCAGCCCCAGCGGGAGGGCCTTAGGGGAGCAGTTCTTC. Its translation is CASSPSGRALGEQFF.

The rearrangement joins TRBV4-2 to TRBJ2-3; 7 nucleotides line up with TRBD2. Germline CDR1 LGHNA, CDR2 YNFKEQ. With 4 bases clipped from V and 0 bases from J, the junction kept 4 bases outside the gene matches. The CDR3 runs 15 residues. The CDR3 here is CASSPTAGSTDTQYF. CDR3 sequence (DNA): TGTGCCAGCAGCCCAACAGCGGGGAGCACAGATACGCAGTATTTT.

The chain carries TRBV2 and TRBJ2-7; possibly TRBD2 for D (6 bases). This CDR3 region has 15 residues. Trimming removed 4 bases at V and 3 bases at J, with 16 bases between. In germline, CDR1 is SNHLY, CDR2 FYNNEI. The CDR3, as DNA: TGTGCCAGCAGTGTTCGCGGGATTCGGGTCTACGAGCAGTACTTC. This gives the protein CASSVRGIRVYEQYF.

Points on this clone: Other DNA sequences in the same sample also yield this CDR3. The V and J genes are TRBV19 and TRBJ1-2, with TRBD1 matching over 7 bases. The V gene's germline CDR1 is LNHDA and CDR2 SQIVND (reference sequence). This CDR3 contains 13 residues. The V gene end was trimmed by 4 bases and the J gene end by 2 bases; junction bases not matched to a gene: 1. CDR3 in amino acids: CASSRQGNYGYTF. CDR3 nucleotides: TGTGCCAGTAGTAGACAGGGAAACTATGGCTACACCTTC. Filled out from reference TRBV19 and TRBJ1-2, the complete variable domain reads DGGITQSPKYLFRKEGQNVTLSCEQNLNHDAMYWYRQDPGQGLRLIYYSQIVNDFQKGDIAEGYSVSREKKESFPLTVTSAQKNPTAFYLCASSRQGNYGYTFGSGTRLTVV.